A selection of T cell receptor beta chains follows, all from one sample in a study of Tregs in tolerant kidney transplant recipients. Profiling relied on immunoSEQ multiplex PCR, and the TCRdb table lists in-frame clones only, not all of them. This sample has 240,000 or so clones; approximately 83% occur once, and the top ten carry under 0.65%. Sequencing was carried out using CD4+ T cells from blood. These receptors were collected from a human donor in good health. CDR3s include the opening cysteine and the closing phenylalanine or tryptophan. The D gene is left open where the match is weak. A row's size may be missing; if present it is once, few, many or a size class.

clone_size: -; v_call: TRBV15; d_call: -; j_call: TRBJ2-7; cdr3_nt: TGTGCCACCAGCAGAGGAACCGGGACAAGCTCCTACGAGCAGTACTTC; cdr3_aa: CATSRGTGTSSYEQYF
clone_size: -; v_call: TRBV5-4; d_call: TRBD2; j_call: TRBJ2-2; cdr3_nt: TGTGCCAGCAGCTCTCTAGCGGGCGACACCGGGGAGCTGTTTTTT; cdr3_aa: CASSSLAGDTGELFF
clone_size: once; v_call: TRBV19; d_call: -; j_call: TRBJ2-7; cdr3_nt: TGTGCCAGTAGTAGTCTAGTTGGGTACGAGCAGTACTTC; cdr3_aa: CASSSLVGYEQYF
clone_size: once; v_call: TRBV5-1; d_call: TRBD1; j_call: TRBJ2-1; cdr3_nt: TGCGCCAGCAGCTCCTACAGGGGCAGCTCCTACAATGAGCAGTTCTTC; cdr3_aa: CASSSYRGSSYNEQFF
clone_size: -; v_call: TRBV6-1; d_call: TRBD1; j_call: TRBJ1-2; cdr3_nt: TGTGCCAGCATTAGACAGGGGGAGTTTTTCTATGGCTACACCTTC; cdr3_aa: CASIRQGEFFYGYTF
clone_size: -; v_call: TRBV14; d_call: TRBD2; j_call: TRBJ2-5; cdr3_nt: TGTGCCAGCAGCCAAGGACTAGCTGGCGAGACCCAGTACTTC; cdr3_aa: CASSQGLAGETQYF
clone_size: -; v_call: TRBV19; d_call: -; j_call: TRBJ1-5; cdr3_nt: TGTGCCAGTAGTCCCGGGACACCCAGCAATCAGCCCCAGCATTTT; cdr3_aa: CASSPGTPSNQPQHF
clone_size: -; v_call: TRBV10-3; d_call: TRBD2; j_call: TRBJ2-1; cdr3_nt: TGTGCCATCAGTGGAGGGGGAGCGGGGGGGAACAATGAGCAGTTCTTC; cdr3_aa: CAISGGGAGGNNEQFF
clone_size: few; v_call: TRBV5-1; d_call: TRBD1; j_call: TRBJ2-5; cdr3_nt: TGCGCCAGCAGCCCCCAACCGGGACAGGAAGAGACCCAGTACTTC; cdr3_aa: CASSPQPGQEETQYF
clone_size: few; v_call: TRBV18; d_call: -; j_call: TRBJ1-2; cdr3_nt: TGTGCCAGCTCACCACCGGATGGTAACTATGGCTACACCTTC; cdr3_aa: CASSPPDGNYGYTF
clone_size: few; v_call: TRBV5-1; d_call: TRBD1; j_call: TRBJ1-3; cdr3_nt: TGCGCCAGCAGCGTAGGGGACAGGTCGGTGGACACCATATATTTT; cdr3_aa: CASSVGDRSVDTIYF
clone_size: -; v_call: TRBV6-5; d_call: -; j_call: TRBJ1-5; cdr3_nt: TGTGCCAGCAGGCGACAGTCGGGTCAGCCCCAGCATTTT; cdr3_aa: CASRRQSGQPQHF
clone_size: -; v_call: TRBV7-9; d_call: -; j_call: TRBJ1-3; cdr3_nt: TGTGCCAGCAGCCTCGGGAAGGGGTTCCGGCCCGTGGGCACCATATATTTT; cdr3_aa: CASSLGKGFRPVGTIYF
clone_size: -; v_call: TRBV7-8; d_call: -; j_call: TRBJ1-3; cdr3_nt: TGTGCCAGCAGCTTAGCGTACATCTCGAGCTCTGGAAACACCATATATTTT; cdr3_aa: CASSLAYISSSGNTIYF
clone_size: -; v_call: TRBV5-4; d_call: -; j_call: TRBJ2-5; cdr3_nt: TGTGCCAGCAGCCTATCTAGAAGGCAAGAGACCCAGTACTTC; cdr3_aa: CASSLSRRQETQYF
clone_size: -; v_call: TRBV4-1; d_call: -; j_call: TRBJ2-1; cdr3_nt: TGTGCCAGCAGCCAAGATGTAGGAGATGAGCAGTTCTTC; cdr3_aa: CASSQDVGDEQFF
clone_size: -; v_call: TRBV5-1; d_call: -; j_call: TRBJ2-3; cdr3_nt: TGCGCCAGCAGCTCGGCCCATTGGGAGACAAACACAGATACGCAGTATTTT; cdr3_aa: CASSSAHWETNTDTQYF
clone_size: once; v_call: TRBV18; d_call: TRBD1; j_call: TRBJ1-1; cdr3_nt: TGTGCCAGCTCACCGGTTGAAAGGGGGCCCGCTAACACTGAAGCTTTCTTT; cdr3_aa: CASSPVERGPANTEAFF
clone_size: -; v_call: TRBV9; d_call: -; j_call: TRBJ1-6; cdr3_nt: TGTGCCAGCAGCGTAGCAGGGCAAAGCTCCTATAATTCACCCCTCCACTTT; cdr3_aa: CASSVAGQSSYNSPLHF
clone_size: -; v_call: TRBV6-6; d_call: -; j_call: TRBJ1-2; cdr3_nt: TGTGCCAGTACAAGGGGTAACTATGGCTACACCTTC; cdr3_aa: CASTRGNYGYTF
clone_size: -; v_call: TRBV27; d_call: -; j_call: TRBJ2-1; cdr3_nt: TGTGCCAGCAGTTCCGAAGGCTACAATGAGCAGTTCTTC; cdr3_aa: CASSSEGYNEQFF
clone_size: -; v_call: TRBV7-6; d_call: -; j_call: TRBJ2-3; cdr3_nt: TGTGCCAGCAGGGCCGAGGGGCTTGGGACAGATACGCAGTATTTT; cdr3_aa: CASRAEGLGTDTQYF
clone_size: -; v_call: TRBV6-5; d_call: -; j_call: TRBJ1-2; cdr3_nt: TGTGCCAGCAGTGAAGACCGCGTCGATGGCTACACCTTC; cdr3_aa: CASSEDRVDGYTF
clone_size: once; v_call: TRBV6-5; d_call: -; j_call: TRBJ1-4; cdr3_nt: TGTGCCAGCAGTTACAGGCCAACTAATGAAAAACTGTTTTTT; cdr3_aa: CASSYRPTNEKLFF
clone_size: -; v_call: TRBV4-1; d_call: TRBD1; j_call: TRBJ1-1; cdr3_nt: TGCGCCAGCGGGACAGGGGCCATCATGAACACTGAAGCTTTCTTT; cdr3_aa: CASGTGAIMNTEAFF
clone_size: -; v_call: TRBV6-5; d_call: -; j_call: TRBJ2-7; cdr3_nt: TGTGCCAGCAGTTACGGTGGGGGATTTATCGACGAGCAGTACTTC; cdr3_aa: CASSYGGGFIDEQYF
clone_size: -; v_call: TRBV5-5; d_call: -; j_call: TRBJ1-1; cdr3_nt: TGTGCCAGCAGCCCTTACAGGGTTAAGACCACTGAAGCTTTCTTT; cdr3_aa: CASSPYRVKTTEAFF
clone_size: -; v_call: TRBV11-2; d_call: -; j_call: TRBJ2-7; cdr3_nt: TGTGCCAGCAGCCCATCGGGCCCAGTCTACGAGCAGTACTTC; cdr3_aa: CASSPSGPVYEQYF
clone_size: -; v_call: TRBV28; d_call: TRBD1; j_call: TRBJ1-1; cdr3_nt: TGTGCCAGCAGTGTACAGGGGGCAAGTACTGAAGCTTTCTTT; cdr3_aa: CASSVQGASTEAFF
clone_size: -; v_call: TRBV5-1; d_call: TRBD1; j_call: TRBJ2-7; cdr3_nt: TGCGCCAGCAGCTTGGATGGGCAGGGGGTTGACGAGCAGTACTTC; cdr3_aa: CASSLDGQGVDEQYF
clone_size: -; v_call: TRBV6-5; d_call: -; j_call: TRBJ2-7; cdr3_nt: TGTGCCAGCAGTGAATGGGACGAGCAGTACTTC; cdr3_aa: CASSEWDEQYF
clone_size: -; v_call: TRBV5-8; d_call: -; j_call: TRBJ1-4; cdr3_nt: TGTGCCAGCAGCTTGGGCAGGGTATTAGACGAAAAACTGTTTTTT; cdr3_aa: CASSLGRVLDEKLFF
clone_size: -; v_call: TRBV7-2; d_call: TRBD1; j_call: TRBJ2-1; cdr3_nt: TGTGCCAGCAGCCCTGACAGGGTCAATGAGCAGTTCTTC; cdr3_aa: CASSPDRVNEQFF
clone_size: -; v_call: TRBV2; d_call: -; j_call: TRBJ2-7; cdr3_nt: TGTGCCAGCAGTGAATTTGACAGGCATTCCTACGAGCAGTACTTC; cdr3_aa: CASSEFDRHSYEQYF
clone_size: once; v_call: TRBV5-1; d_call: TRBD1; j_call: TRBJ2-7; cdr3_nt: TGCGCCAGCAGAGACGGGACAGGGGGCGTCCACGAGCAGTACTTC; cdr3_aa: CASRDGTGGVHEQYF
clone_size: once; v_call: TRBV4-1; d_call: -; j_call: TRBJ1-2; cdr3_nt: TGCGCCAGCAGCCCGGGGGCGGGAGGCTACACCTTC; cdr3_aa: CASSPGAGGYTF
clone_size: few; v_call: TRBV5-4; d_call: TRBD1; j_call: TRBJ1-6; cdr3_nt: TGTGCCAGCAGCTTGGAAGGACAGGGTTCACCCCTCCACTTT; cdr3_aa: CASSLEGQGSPLHF
clone_size: -; v_call: TRBV2; d_call: -; j_call: TRBJ1-3; cdr3_nt: TGTGCCAGCAGTGGGTCCAAGGACAGCAGGGTCTTCGGTGGAAACACCATATATTTT; cdr3_aa: CASSGSKDSRVFGGNTIYF
clone_size: -; v_call: TRBV21-1; d_call: -; j_call: TRBJ2-3; cdr3_nt: TGTGCCAGCAGCAAAGAATCTAGCGTGTCGGGGGATACGCAGTATTTT; cdr3_aa: CASSKESSVSGDTQYF
clone_size: -; v_call: TRBV9; d_call: -; j_call: TRBJ1-2; cdr3_nt: TGTGCCAGCAGCCAAACAGGGAGTAACTATGGCTACACCTTC; cdr3_aa: CASSQTGSNYGYTF
clone_size: -; v_call: TRBV6-5; d_call: TRBD1; j_call: TRBJ1-1; cdr3_nt: TGTGCCAGCAGTTACTCACGACAGGGGAGCACTGAAGCTTTCTTT; cdr3_aa: CASSYSRQGSTEAFF
clone_size: -; v_call: TRBV19; d_call: TRBD2; j_call: TRBJ2-1; cdr3_nt: TGTGCCAGTAGTATGGAGGCGGGAGGCGCCAGCAATGAGCAGTTCTTC; cdr3_aa: CASSMEAGGASNEQFF
clone_size: -; v_call: TRBV6-5; d_call: -; j_call: TRBJ2-1; cdr3_nt: TGTGCCAGCAGTTTCTTTCGGGACAACAATGAGCAGTTCTTC; cdr3_aa: CASSFFRDNNEQFF
clone_size: -; v_call: TRBV5-4; d_call: -; j_call: TRBJ1-1; cdr3_nt: TGTGCCAGCAGCTTGCAAGAGTCCGGAGCTTTCTTT; cdr3_aa: CASSLQESGAFF
clone_size: -; v_call: TRBV5-1; d_call: -; j_call: TRBJ2-2; cdr3_nt: TGCGCCAGCAGCCCGACAGGACTTGCGAACACCGGGGAGCTGTTTTTT; cdr3_aa: CASSPTGLANTGELFF
clone_size: -; v_call: TRBV7-6; d_call: -; j_call: TRBJ2-7; cdr3_nt: TGTGCCAGCAGCTTACTCCAAGGCCCCATGTACGAGCAGTACTTC; cdr3_aa: CASSLLQGPMYEQYF
clone_size: -; v_call: TRBV7-9; d_call: -; j_call: TRBJ2-7; cdr3_nt: TGTGCCAGCAGCTTGGGCCCGGGATTCACGTACGAGCAGTACTTC; cdr3_aa: CASSLGPGFTYEQYF
clone_size: -; v_call: TRBV7-9; d_call: -; j_call: TRBJ2-2; cdr3_nt: TGTGCCAGCAGCTTAGTAGGGCAGGGATTCCTCTTGGGCGCCGGGGAGCTGTTTTTT; cdr3_aa: CASSLVGQGFLLGAGELFF
clone_size: once; v_call: TRBV19; d_call: -; j_call: TRBJ1-2; cdr3_nt: TGTGCCAGTAGTATGGAGGGGCGAGGCTATGGCTACACCTTC; cdr3_aa: CASSMEGRGYGYTF
clone_size: -; v_call: TRBV4-1; d_call: TRBD1; j_call: TRBJ1-4; cdr3_nt: TGCGCCAGCAGCCGCAAGACAGGGGTAAATGAAAAACTGTTTTTT; cdr3_aa: CASSRKTGVNEKLFF
clone_size: -; v_call: TRBV4-1; d_call: -; j_call: TRBJ2-2; cdr3_nt: TGCGCCAGCAAAAAAGTCCCCTTAATTACGAATCCGGGGCAGGGGAACACCGGGGAGCTGTTTTTT; cdr3_aa: CASKKVPLITNPGQGNTGELFF
clone_size: -; v_call: TRBV18; d_call: -; j_call: TRBJ2-5; cdr3_nt: TGTGCCAGCTCACCTATAGGGGATCAAGAGACCCAGTACTTC; cdr3_aa: CASSPIGDQETQYF
clone_size: -; v_call: TRBV18; d_call: TRBD1; j_call: TRBJ1-1; cdr3_nt: TGTGCCAGCTCACCAACTAGTCGCGGACAGGGGTTGAACACTGAAGCTTTCTTT; cdr3_aa: CASSPTSRGQGLNTEAFF
clone_size: -; v_call: TRBV5-1; d_call: -; j_call: TRBJ1-1; cdr3_nt: TGCGCCAGCTTGGGAGGCAGTTCGAACACTGAAGCTTTCTTT; cdr3_aa: CASLGGSSNTEAFF
clone_size: -; v_call: TRBV9; d_call: -; j_call: TRBJ2-5; cdr3_nt: TGTGCCAGCAGCGTAGGGGCCGGTTATATGTACCAAGAGACCCAGTACTTC; cdr3_aa: CASSVGAGYMYQETQYF
clone_size: -; v_call: TRBV5-4; d_call: -; j_call: TRBJ1-2; cdr3_nt: TGTGCCAGCAGCTTGGGAGGACGGCGGGAAGGCTACACCTTC; cdr3_aa: CASSLGGRREGYTF
clone_size: -; v_call: TRBV5-4; d_call: -; j_call: TRBJ2-7; cdr3_nt: TGTGCCAGCAGCTTGGACGTTCCCTCCTACGAGCAGTACTTC; cdr3_aa: CASSLDVPSYEQYF
clone_size: few; v_call: TRBV18; d_call: TRBD1; j_call: TRBJ1-5; cdr3_nt: TGTGCCAGCTCACCCGCGACAGGGGATCAGCCCCAGCATTTT; cdr3_aa: CASSPATGDQPQHF
clone_size: -; v_call: TRBV4-1; d_call: -; j_call: TRBJ2-7; cdr3_nt: TGCGCCAGCAGCCAAATGCCGGGACACGGCCTTTACGAGCAGTACTTC; cdr3_aa: CASSQMPGHGLYEQYF
clone_size: few; v_call: TRBV11-2; d_call: -; j_call: TRBJ2-7; cdr3_nt: TGTGCCAGCAGCCAGGCAGGGTTGAACGAGCAGTACTTC; cdr3_aa: CASSQAGLNEQYF